This TCR beta chain was recovered during a study of T cells after yellow fever vaccination (dated by TCRdb to between 2018 and 2021). Turning to the overall study: The SMART-Seq v4 Ultra Low Input RNA kit was used to prepare libraries from fractions with low cell numbers. To follow T-cell clones before and after primary and booster YFV17D yellow fever vaccination, bulk TCR alpha and beta repertoires were sequenced over time. Two healthy male donors, one aged 18 to 30 and one aged 30 to 39 years, were included in the cohort. Blood was collected at multiple timepoints before and after primary and secondary immunization, and bulk PBMC replicates and cell subsets were isolated.

Synthesis of TCR cDNA relied on 5'RACE template switching, a step that introduced a universal primer site along with unique molecular identifiers. cDNA synthesis was primed from both the TCR alpha and TCR beta constant segments. Library amplification used two PCR steps, and the second PCR step added sample barcodes and sequencing adapters. Sequencing of libraries was performed on Illumina HiSeq 2500 (2x100 bp) or NovaSeq (2x150 bp). The original pipeline was this. Demultiplexing of reads and collapsing into UMI consensus sequences were performed with MIGEC, and V(D)J alignment was carried out with MiXCR. Vaccine-responding clonotypes were identified with edgeR using replicate PBMC samples, with FDR below 0.01 and a log2 fold change above 5 up to day 15 being required. CD4 or CD8 identity was assigned to each bulk clonotype according to whether the clonotype was present at higher abundance in the sequenced CD4 repertoire or the sequenced CD8 repertoire. Starting from the raw public reads, TCRdb applied fastp trimming at Q25, assembled clones with MiXCR and retained in-frame beta chains. CDR3 protein sequences are deduplicated, and each keeps its most common genes and DNA. None of the V and J calls come from the authors' own analysis; TCRdb made them. The sample table holds 240,000 or so distinct CDR3 sequences, of which less than 9% were seen once. In total, the top ten clones hold roughly 0.9% of the sample.

Broader findings and caveats from the paper: FACS-sorted repertoires could contain abundant contaminating clonotypes from the bulk population, so computational filtering was required. A small share of clonotypes was detected in both CD4 and CD8 compartments, with the overlap likely arising from convergent recombination. After the booster, most clones that had expanded after primary vaccination were detected again (nearly 98% of CD4 and 70% to 90% of CD8), suggesting broad maintenance of memory. Only a couple of donors were included in the study, so the extent to which the findings can be generalized is limited. Compared with the primary T-cell response, the secondary T-cell response was weaker but faster, peaking on day 5 rather than day 15.

This specimen's treatment or condition label, interpreted: live attenuated yellow fever vaccine strain. PBMCs were isolated from peripheral blood using a standard Ficoll-Paque protocol. Dynabeads CD4 and CD8 positive selection kits were used to isolate CD4 and CD8 T-cell fractions. TriZol was used to extract RNA from bulk PBMCs, from CD4 and CD8 fractions, and from dextramer-positive and dextramer-negative fractions. In its sample, this clonotype was seen many times. The antigen this receptor binds is unknown. Base qualities are not provided; no much larger clone lies one nucleotide away. Specimen: CD4+ T cells sorted from PBMCs, collected 15 days after the yellow fever booster vaccination. The TCR originated in a man aged 30 to 45 who received the YFV17D yellow fever vaccine.

This receptor carries the CDR3 CASGRNTDTQYF. The DNA is TGTGCTAGCGGGAGAAACACAGATACGCAGTATTTT. The V gene is TRBV7-2 and the J gene is TRBJ2-3; TRBD2 fits 9 bases in the junction. The CDR3 measures 12 amino acids from cysteine to phenylalanine. The only DNA kept is the CDR3, 36 bases in frame from the first base. Per the germline V gene, SGHTA is the CDR1 and FQGNSA is the CDR2.